What follows are 3 T cell receptor beta chains derived from one specimen sequenced in a study of PD-L1 blockade in urothelial cancer. Here immunoSEQ multiplex PCR was the method, and the copy in TCRdb shows in-frame clones only, minus some. Among around 47,000 clones, 82% were seen once, and the ten largest hold roughly 13%. Time point meaning: peripheral blood 6 weeks after treatment start. The sequences come from PBMCs, collected around atezolizumab (anti-PD-L1) treatment. These receptors all stem from a man in his sixties with urothelial cancer.

The rearrangement joins TRBV5-1 to TRBJ2-1; 9 bases agree with TRBD2. Per germline, CDR1 SGHRS and CDR2 YFSETQ. The V segment lost 6 bases and the J segment 9 bases; nucleotides outside the gene matches: 16. The CDR3 is made up of 16 amino acids. CDR3 nucleotide sequence: TGCGCCAGCATCCAGACGGCGGGGGGGCCGGGAGCTGAGCAGTTCTTC. This translates into CASIQTAGGPGAEQFF.

This clone was found once. The V gene is TRBV6-1, the J gene TRBJ1-2; TRBD1 might be the D (5 bases). The V gene's germline CDR1 is MNHNS and CDR2 SASEGT. Trimming stripped 1 base from V and 8 bases from J, with 17 bases between. CDR3 length: 15 residues. DNA for the CDR3: TGTGCCAGCAGTGAAGGGCGACAGCCCACTGACGGCTACACCTTC. Residues: CASSEGRQPTDGYTF.

J is TRBJ2-1 and V is TRBV10-1; D may be TRBD2 (5 bases). Germline CDR1 WNHNN, CDR2 SYGVQD (reference sequence). V was pared by 3 bases and J by 10 bases, with 19 bases between. The CDR3 spans 15 residues. The CDR3: CASSERGWRANEQFF. The CDR3 DNA follows: TGCGCCAGCAGTGAAAGAGGCTGGCGGGCAAACGAGCAGTTCTTC.